The clone carrying this T cell receptor (beta chain) was counted at least ten times. Its antigen remains unidentified. Unique molecular identifiers (one per individual cDNA molecule) were attached. TCRdb reanalysed the 5' RACE reads using MiXCR and keeps one entry per CDR3 protein. The table lists 65,000 to 75,000 distinct CDR3 sequences, about 9.9% of them singletons, with about 3.8% in the top ten. The source of the sample is a study of early T cells in non-severe SARS-CoV-2 infection. Study-wide background: Sequencing targeted bulk RNA from unsorted whole blood, leaving chains unpaired. Study-level points and caveats: Private and CD4 specificities were missed by VDJdb matching, skewed to anti-spike CD8.

This CDR3 is built from 17 residues. CDR1 is MGHRA and CDR2 is YSYEKL in the germline V gene. V was cut by 5 bases and J by 2 bases, with 19 bases left in between. The chain is built from TRBV4-1 and TRBJ2-1, with D uncertain. Material for sequencing was whole blood. The sequence was obtained from an adult who was a healthcare worker with PCR-confirmed SARS-CoV-2 infection or an uninfected control (not recorded which). The CDR3 spells CASSNSVRKGPYNEQFF. DNA for the CDR3: TGCGCCAGCAGCAACTCCGTCAGGAAGGGCCCCTACAATGAGCAGTTCTTC.